This T cell receptor beta chain was recovered during a study of OX40 agonist ivuxolimab in advanced cancers. Overall study: Patients were infused with ivuxolimab every 2 weeks at 0.01 to 10 mg/kg. Findings and limits, study-wide: At doses 0.1 to 3.0 mg/kg, CD4+ and CD8+ clones expanded.

A word on this clone: Its antigen is not known.

The protocol was immunoSEQ multiplex PCR, while the TCRdb copy is restricted to in-frame clones and leaves out a portion. The top ten hold 0.75% to 0.85% of the sample, which has about 82,000 clones, approximately 87% seen once. Sequencing was performed on CD4+ or CD8+ T cells sorted from blood, taken in a trial of the OX40 agonist ivuxolimab. The TCR sequence derives from an adult with an advanced solid tumor such as melanoma, head and neck, liver or kidney cancer.

The CDR3 here is CASSEGVRVATNEKLFF. For the CDR3, the DNA is TGTGCCAGCAGTGAAGGTGTAAGGGTTGCAACTAATGAAAAACTGTTTTTT. This chain joins TRBV25-1 and TRBJ1-4; D is unclear. The length of the CDR3 is 17 residues. The germline CDR1 and CDR2 sequences are MGHDK and SYGVNS. Trimming left V 2 bases short and J 0 bases short, with 13 bases between.